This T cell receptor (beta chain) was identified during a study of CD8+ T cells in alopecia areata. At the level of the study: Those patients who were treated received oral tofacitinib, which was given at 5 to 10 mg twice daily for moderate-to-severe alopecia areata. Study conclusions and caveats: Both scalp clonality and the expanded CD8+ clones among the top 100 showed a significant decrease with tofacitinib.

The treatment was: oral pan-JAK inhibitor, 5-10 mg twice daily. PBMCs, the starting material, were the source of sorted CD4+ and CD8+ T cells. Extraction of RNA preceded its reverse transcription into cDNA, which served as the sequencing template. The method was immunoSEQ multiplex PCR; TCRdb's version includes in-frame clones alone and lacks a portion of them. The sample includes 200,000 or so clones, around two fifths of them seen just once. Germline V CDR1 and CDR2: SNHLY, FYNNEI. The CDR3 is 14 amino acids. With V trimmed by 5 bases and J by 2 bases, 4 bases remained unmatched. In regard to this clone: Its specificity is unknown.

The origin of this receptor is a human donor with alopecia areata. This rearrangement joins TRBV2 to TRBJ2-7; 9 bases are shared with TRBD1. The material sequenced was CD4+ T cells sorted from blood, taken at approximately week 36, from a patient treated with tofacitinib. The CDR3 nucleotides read TGTGCCAGCAGTAAAGACAGGGGGGCCTACGAGCAGTACTTC. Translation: CASSKDRGAYEQYF.